A selection of T cell receptor beta chains follows, all from one sample in a study of T cells after yellow fever vaccination. TCRdb re-analysed the 5' RACE reads in MiXCR, keeping a single row per CDR3 protein. Of 300,000 or so distinct CDR3 sequences in the sample, around 7.3% were seen once. This specimen was PBMCs, taken 45 days after the first yellow fever vaccination. The receptors originated from a man between 18 and 29 years old who received the YFV17D yellow fever vaccine. Both conserved end residues are part of each CDR3. Each record gives: CDR3 DNA, CDR3 protein, J gene, clone size, V gene, D gene. A D gene is named only where the DNA matches it firmly. Clone sizes are given selectively: once, few, many, or a class where the clone is expanded.

DNA: TGTGCCAGCAGCTTGGGGGGGCGCTTAACCGGGGAGCTGTTTTTT
CDR3: CASSLGGRLTGELFF
J: TRBJ2-2
size: few
V: TRBV7-9
D: .

DNA: TGTGCCAGCAGCCAAGACAGGGAAGGAAATCAGCCCCAGCATTTT
CDR3: CASSQDREGNQPQHF
J: TRBJ1-5
size: few
V: TRBV6-2/TRBV6-3
D: TRBD1

DNA: TGTGCCTGGACCCCAGGGGGCGCGTGGGAAAAACTGTTTTTT
CDR3: CAWTPGGAWEKLFF
J: TRBJ1-4
size: .
V: TRBV30
D: TRBD1

DNA: TGTGCCAGCAGCCTGACAGGATTTAGCAATCAGCCCCAGCATTTT
CDR3: CASSLTGFSNQPQHF
J: TRBJ1-5
size: .
V: TRBV3-1
D: .

DNA: TGTGCCATCAGCTCGGGACGCCTCGGCTGCGAGCAGTACTTC
CDR3: CAISSGRLGCEQYF
J: TRBJ2-7
size: .
V: TRBV7-1
D: .

DNA: TGTGCCAGCAGCTTAAATAGTGCCGCCTATGGCTACACCTTC
CDR3: CASSLNSAAYGYTF
J: TRBJ1-2
size: few
V: TRBV7-2
D: .

DNA: TGCAGCGGTCTACAGGGGGAAGAGACCCAGTACTTC
CDR3: CSGLQGEETQYF
J: TRBJ2-5
size: many
V: TRBV29-1
D: TRBD1

DNA: TGTGCCAGCAGCCCGCCGACAACCCGCGCCTATAATTCACCCCTCCACTTT
CDR3: CASSPPTTRAYNSPLHF
J: TRBJ1-6
size: .
V: TRBV4-2
D: .

DNA: TGTGCCAGCAGCCGTGGGGGTGCGGAAGATACGCAGTATTTT
CDR3: CASSRGGAEDTQYF
J: TRBJ2-3
size: many
V: TRBV12-3/TRBV12-4
D: .

DNA: TGTGCCAGCAGTTTTCCCGGGGAAGAGACCCAGTACTTC
CDR3: CASSFPGEETQYF
J: TRBJ2-5
size: many
V: TRBV28
D: .

DNA: TGTGCCAGCACCCGCCCCGGGGCCGTTTACAATGAGCAGTTCTTC
CDR3: CASTRPGAVYNEQFF
J: TRBJ2-1
size: few
V: TRBV6-2/TRBV6-3
D: .